This TCR beta chain appears in the sequencing data of a study of beta chain features in type 1 diabetes. Study context: Across all samples, over 85 million sorted cells were examined.

All of the isolated RNA was reverse transcribed, so expressed TCRB transcripts were sequenced. Some clones are missing from TCRdb's copy, which holds only in-frame ones; the method was immunoSEQ multiplex PCR. Of about 410,000 clones in the sample, approximately 15% were seen once. This TCR was sampled from a man aged 25-45 years in good health. What was sequenced was naive CD4+ T cells from blood.

The CDR3 reads CASRGWRVGEQYF. The CDR3 coding sequence is TGTGCCAGCAGGGGGTGGAGGGTTGGGGAGCAGTACTTC. The chain recombines TRBV6-6 with TRBJ2-7; tentative D call: TRBD2 (6 bases). The V gene's germline CDR1 is MNHNY and CDR2 SVGAGI (reference sequence). Trimming pared 6 bases from V and 7 bases from J, leaving 16 bases between. The CDR3 contains 13 residues.